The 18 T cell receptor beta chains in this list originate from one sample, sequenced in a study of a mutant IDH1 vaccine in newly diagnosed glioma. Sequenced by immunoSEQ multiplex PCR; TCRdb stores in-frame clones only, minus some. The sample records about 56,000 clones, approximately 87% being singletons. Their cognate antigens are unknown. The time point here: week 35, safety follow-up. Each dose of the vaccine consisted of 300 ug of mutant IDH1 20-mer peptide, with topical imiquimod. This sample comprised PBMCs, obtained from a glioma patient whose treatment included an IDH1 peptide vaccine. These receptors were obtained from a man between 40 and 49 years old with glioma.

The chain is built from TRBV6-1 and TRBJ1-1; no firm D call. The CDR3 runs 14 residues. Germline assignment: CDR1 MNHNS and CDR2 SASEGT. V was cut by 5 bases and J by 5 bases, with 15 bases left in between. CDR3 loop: CASSRTASATEAFF. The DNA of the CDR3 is TGTGCCAGCAGTCGGACGGCTTCGGCTACTGAAGCTTTCTTT.

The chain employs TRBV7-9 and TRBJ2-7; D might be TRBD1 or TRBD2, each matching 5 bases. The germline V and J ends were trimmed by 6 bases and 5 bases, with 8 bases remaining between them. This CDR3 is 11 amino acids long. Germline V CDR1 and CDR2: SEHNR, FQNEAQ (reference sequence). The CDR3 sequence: CASRRGDEQYF. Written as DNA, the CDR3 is TGTGCCAGCAGACGAGGGGACGAGCAGTACTTC.

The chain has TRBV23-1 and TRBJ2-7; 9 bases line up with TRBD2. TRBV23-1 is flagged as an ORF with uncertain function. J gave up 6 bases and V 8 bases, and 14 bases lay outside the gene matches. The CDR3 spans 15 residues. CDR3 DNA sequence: TGCGCCAGCGGCCTAGCGGGACCCGGGATGGGCGAGCAGTACTTC. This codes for CASGLAGPGMGEQYF.

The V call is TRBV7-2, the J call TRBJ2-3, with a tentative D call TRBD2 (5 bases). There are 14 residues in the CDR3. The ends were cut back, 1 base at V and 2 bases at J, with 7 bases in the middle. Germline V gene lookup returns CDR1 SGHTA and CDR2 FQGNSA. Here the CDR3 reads CASSLERDTDTQYF. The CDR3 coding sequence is TGTGCCAGCAGCTTAGAACGGGACACAGATACGCAGTATTTT.

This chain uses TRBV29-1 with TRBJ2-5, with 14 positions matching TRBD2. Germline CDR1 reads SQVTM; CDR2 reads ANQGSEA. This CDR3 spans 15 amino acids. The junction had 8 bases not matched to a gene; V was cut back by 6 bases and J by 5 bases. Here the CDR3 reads CSVRTSGRLFETQYF. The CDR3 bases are TGCAGCGTGCGGACTAGCGGGAGGCTTTTTGAGACCCAGTACTTC.

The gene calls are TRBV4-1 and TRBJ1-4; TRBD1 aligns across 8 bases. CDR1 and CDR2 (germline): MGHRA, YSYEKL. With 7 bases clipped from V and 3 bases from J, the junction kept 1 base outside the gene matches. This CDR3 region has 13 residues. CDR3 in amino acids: CASTTGANEKLFF. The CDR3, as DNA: TGCGCCAGCACGACAGGGGCTAATGAAAAACTGTTTTTT.

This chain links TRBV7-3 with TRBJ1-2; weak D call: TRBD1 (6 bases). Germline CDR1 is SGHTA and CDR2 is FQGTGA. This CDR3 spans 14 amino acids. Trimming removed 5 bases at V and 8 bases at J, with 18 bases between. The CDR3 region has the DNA TGTGCCAGCAGCAAAACGACGGGGGCGGAGGGCTACACCTTC. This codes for CASSKTTGAEGYTF.

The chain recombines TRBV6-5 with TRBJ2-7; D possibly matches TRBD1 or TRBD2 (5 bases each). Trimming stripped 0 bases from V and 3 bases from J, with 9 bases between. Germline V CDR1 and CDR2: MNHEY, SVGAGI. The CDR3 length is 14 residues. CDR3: CASSYSSGGYEQYF. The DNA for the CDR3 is TGTGCCAGCAGTTACTCGTCTGGGGGCTACGAGCAGTACTTC.

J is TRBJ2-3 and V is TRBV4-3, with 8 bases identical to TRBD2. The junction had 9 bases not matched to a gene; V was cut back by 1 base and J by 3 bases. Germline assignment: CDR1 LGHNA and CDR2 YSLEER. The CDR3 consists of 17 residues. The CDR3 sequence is CASSQGGSSGWTDTQYF. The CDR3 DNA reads TGCGCCAGCAGCCAAGGAGGTTCTAGCGGGTGGACAGATACGCAGTATTTT.

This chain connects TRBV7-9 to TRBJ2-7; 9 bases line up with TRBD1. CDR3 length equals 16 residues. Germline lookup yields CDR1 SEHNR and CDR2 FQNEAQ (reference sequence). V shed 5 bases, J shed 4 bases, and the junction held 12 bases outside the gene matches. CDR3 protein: CASSPLDLGQGYEQYF. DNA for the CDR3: TGTGCCAGCAGCCCCTTGGATCTGGGACAGGGTTACGAGCAGTACTTC.

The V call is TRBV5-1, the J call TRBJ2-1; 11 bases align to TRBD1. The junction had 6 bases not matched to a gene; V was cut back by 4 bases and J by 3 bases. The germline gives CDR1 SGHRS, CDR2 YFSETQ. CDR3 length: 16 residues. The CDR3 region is CASSQTGTGGYNEQFF. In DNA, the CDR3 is TGCGCCAGCAGCCAAACCGGGACAGGGGGCTACAATGAGCAGTTCTTC.

CDR3 DNA sequence: TGTGCCAGCAGCCGGGACCTCTCCTACGAGCAGTACTTC. This encodes CASSRDLSYEQYF. The rearrangement links TRBV5-6 to TRBJ2-7; D may be TRBD1 or TRBD2 (5 bases each). This CDR3 region has 13 residues. The germline gives CDR1 SGHDT, CDR2 YYEEEE. Trimming left V 4 bases short and J 0 bases short, with 8 bases between.

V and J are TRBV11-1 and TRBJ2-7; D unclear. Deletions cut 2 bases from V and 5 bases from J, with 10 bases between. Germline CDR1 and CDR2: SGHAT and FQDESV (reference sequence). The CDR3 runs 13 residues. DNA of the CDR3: TGTGCCAGCAGCTTACTAACTTTCAACGAGCAGTACTTC. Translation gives CASSLLTFNEQYF.

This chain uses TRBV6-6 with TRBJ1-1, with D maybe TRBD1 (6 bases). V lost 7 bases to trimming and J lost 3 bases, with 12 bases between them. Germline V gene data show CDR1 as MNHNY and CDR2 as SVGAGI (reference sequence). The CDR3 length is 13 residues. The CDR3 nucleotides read TGTGCCAGCACCGTACAGGGTTACACTGAAGCTTTCTTT. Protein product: CASTVQGYTEAFF.

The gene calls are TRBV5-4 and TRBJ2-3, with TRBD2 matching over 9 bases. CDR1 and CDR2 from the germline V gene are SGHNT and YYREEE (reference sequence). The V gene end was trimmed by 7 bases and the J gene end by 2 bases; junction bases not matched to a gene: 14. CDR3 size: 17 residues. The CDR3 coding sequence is TGTGCCAGCTACAGCTTGGACACTAGCGGGCACACAGATACGCAGTATTTT. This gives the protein CASYSLDTSGHTDTQYF.

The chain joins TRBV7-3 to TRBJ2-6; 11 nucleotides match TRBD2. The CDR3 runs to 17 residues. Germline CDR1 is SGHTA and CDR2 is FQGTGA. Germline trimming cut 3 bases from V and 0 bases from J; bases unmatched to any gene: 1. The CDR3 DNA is TGTGCCAGCAGCTTTAGCGGGAGGGCCTCTGGGGCCAACGTCCTGACTTTC. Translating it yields CASSFSGRASGANVLTF.

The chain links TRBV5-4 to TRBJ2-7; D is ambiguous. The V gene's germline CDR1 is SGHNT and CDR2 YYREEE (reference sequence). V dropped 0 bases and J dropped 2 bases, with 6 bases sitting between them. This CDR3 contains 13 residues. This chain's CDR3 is CASSLGRTYEQYF. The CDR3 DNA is TGTGCCAGCAGCTTGGGCAGAACCTACGAGCAGTACTTC. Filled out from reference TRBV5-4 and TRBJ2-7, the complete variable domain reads ETGVTQSPTHLIKTRGQQVTLRCSSQSGHNTVSWYQQALGQGPQFIFQYYREEENGRGNFPPRFSGLQFPNYSSELNVNALELDDSALYLCASSLGRTYEQYFGPGTRLTVT.

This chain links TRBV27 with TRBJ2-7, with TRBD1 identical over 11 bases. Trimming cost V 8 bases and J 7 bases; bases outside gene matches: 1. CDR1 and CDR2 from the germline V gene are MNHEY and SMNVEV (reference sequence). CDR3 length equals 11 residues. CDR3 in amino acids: CASGTGGEQYF. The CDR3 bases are TGTGCCAGCGGGACAGGGGGTGAGCAGTACTTC.